Presented here are 32 T cell receptor beta chains from one specimen sequenced in a study of beta chain features in type 1 diabetes. Findings and limits, study-wide: Type 1 diabetes patients showed a moderate but significant shortening of TCRB CDR3s in all four CD4+ subsets.

The whole isolated RNA underwent reverse transcription, so sequencing captured expressed TCRB transcripts. The data were produced by immunoSEQ multiplex PCR, yet TCRdb's version contains in-frame clones alone and is incomplete. Here the sample spans fewer than 400,000 clones, approximately 10% being singletons. Their target antigens are unknown. Sequences were obtained from central memory CD4+ T cells from blood. These receptors were obtained from a man aged 25-45 years with type 1 diabetes.

This clone showed up just a few times. The chain recombines TRBV10-3 with TRBJ1-2, with 9 bases aligning to TRBD1. The germline CDR1 and CDR2 sequences are ENHRY and SYGVKD. Trimming removed 7 bases from V and 8 bases from J; junction bases left unmatched: 8. This CDR3 is 13 amino acids long. The CDR3 DNA reads TGTGCCATCATGCGGGGACAGGGAGACGGCTACACCTTC. Translated, it gives CAIMRGQGDGYTF.

This clone was counted between two and nine times. A junction end diverges from the germline sequence, so it may reflect a read error. The chain combines TRBV7-7 with TRBJ1-1; D is possibly TRBD1 (6 bases). CDR1 is SSHAT, CDR2 FNYEAQ, per germline (reference sequence). CDR3 size: 18 residues. The CDR3 DNA reads as TGTGCTAGCAGCTTAACGGGGGCAAGACTACAATTGAACACTGAAGCTTTCTTT. It encodes CASSLTGARLQLNTEAFF.

The chain couples TRBV7-2 to TRBJ2-2, with unresolved D. This CDR3 region has 12 residues. V was cut by 2 bases and J by 6 bases, with 4 bases left in between. Germline CDR1 is SGHTA and CDR2 is FQGNSA. CDR3 sequence (DNA): TGTGCCAGCAGCTTAACGGCCGGGGAGCTGTTTTTT. This sequence encodes CASSLTAGELFF.

This clone was seen only a few times. This sequence joins TRBV2 and TRBJ2-5, with TRBD2 matching over 9 bases. Germline CDR1 SNHLY, CDR2 FYNNEI. With 6 bases clipped from V and 2 bases from J, the junction kept 4 bases outside the gene matches. The CDR3 covers 14 residues. CDR3 loop: CASRGLAGQETQYF. The CDR3 nucleotides read TGTGCCAGCAGGGGTCTAGCGGGGCAAGAGACCCAGTACTTC.

The gene calls are TRBV2 and TRBJ2-7; D is unclear. CDR1 and CDR2 from the germline V gene are SNHLY and FYNNEI. Trimming took off 3 bases at V and 2 bases at J, with 14 bases between the two ends. This CDR3 is 15 amino acids long. This chain's CDR3 is CASSDPPQATYEQYF. The CDR3 DNA reads TGTGCCAGCAGTGACCCCCCCCAGGCTACCTACGAGCAGTACTTC.

This clone showed up many times. In DNA, the CDR3 is TGTGCCAGCAGCAAAGCCCCGGACAGGGCCAATGGCATTCAGTACTTC. Translation: CASSKAPDRANGIQYF. The chain carries TRBV21-1 and TRBJ2-4; TRBD1 reflects the table's D call only, with no check against the DNA. TRBV21-1 is termed a pseudogene. The CDR3 contains 16 residues.

This chain links TRBV28 with TRBJ1-6, with a tentative D call TRBD1 (6 bases). This CDR3 has 16 residues. Looked up from germline, CDR1 is MDHEN and CDR2 is SYDVKM. V lost 3 bases, J lost 5 bases, and 14 bases lay in between. The CDR3 bases are TGTGCCAGCAGTTTTTTTGGGGGGCACGATAATTCACCCCTCCACTTT. Translated: CASSFFGGHDNSPLHF.

V gene TRBV9 combines with J gene TRBJ1-2; no clear D gene. V shed 2 bases and J shed 3 bases, with 8 bases lying between them. The CDR3 extends over 13 amino acids. CDR1 is SGDLS, CDR2 YYNGEE, per germline. The DNA for the CDR3 is TGTGCCAGCAGCGTCTCGGGCCACTATGGCTACACCTTC. Its protein is CASSVSGHYGYTF.

The table lists this clone with a few counts. The rearrangement joins TRBV6-5 to TRBJ2-1, with 8 bases fitting TRBD1. This CDR3 region has 14 residues. V gave up 2 bases and J gave up 6 bases; unmatched junction bases: 3. The germline CDR1 and CDR2 sequences are MNHEY and SVGAGI. The CDR3 DNA sequence: TGTGCCAGCAGTTACGTCGACAGGGGCAATGAGCAGTTCTTC. It is translated as CASSYVDRGNEQFF.

The sample holds a few counts of this clone. The rearrangement links TRBV7-9 to TRBJ2-2; 12 positions match TRBD2. The V segment lost 1 base and the J segment 3 bases; nucleotides outside the gene matches: 0. From germline, CDR1 is SEHNR and CDR2 FQNEAQ (reference sequence). The CDR3 has 16 amino acids. The DNA of the CDR3 is TGTGCCAGCAGCTTAGGACTAGCGGGAGACACCGGGGAGCTGTTTTTT. The encoded protein is CASSLGLAGDTGELFF.

The chain links TRBV7-2 to TRBJ2-7; 9 nucleotides agree with TRBD1. With V trimmed by 4 bases and J by 3 bases, 4 bases remained unmatched. CDR3 size: 14 residues. CDR1 SGHTA and CDR2 FQGNSA come from the germline V gene. The CDR3 region has the DNA TGTGCCAGCAGCTCTTGGACAGGGGACTACGAGCAGTACTTC. As protein: CASSSWTGDYEQYF.

The rearrangement uses TRBV6-5 and TRBJ1-5, with D unresolved. Per germline, CDR1 MNHEY and CDR2 SVGAGI. V was trimmed by 5 bases and J by 0 bases, leaving 8 bases between them. There are 14 residues in the CDR3. The CDR3 DNA reads TGTGCCAGCAGTAAGGTTTATAGCAATCAGCCCCAGCATTTT. It is translated as CASSKVYSNQPQHF.

Ten or more counts support this clone. The chain has TRBV5-6 and TRBJ2-5; D gene unclear. CDR1 is SGHDT and CDR2 is YYEEEE in the germline V gene. CDR3 size: 12 residues. Trimming stripped 6 bases from V and 0 bases from J, with 6 bases between. CDR3 DNA sequence: TGTGCCAGCATGAGACACCAAGAGACCCAGTACTTC. Translating it yields CASMRHQETQYF.

The chain has TRBV6-6 and TRBJ1-5; 9 bases line up with TRBD1. The V and J ends lost 6 bases and 2 bases, in that order; junction bases with no gene match: 5. Germline-derived CDR1 and CDR2 are MNHNY and SVGAGI (reference sequence). The CDR3 spans 15 residues. CDR3 bases: TGTGCCAGCAGCAACACAGGGGGCGGCAATCAGCCCCAGCATTTT. Amino acids: CASSNTGGGNQPQHF.

This clone was detected only a few times. The V gene is TRBV11-2, the J gene TRBJ1-5; weak D call: TRBD1 (5 bases). The CDR3 totals 15 residues. The germline V gene has CDR1 SGHAT and CDR2 FQNNGV. Trimming pared 1 base from V and 6 bases from J, leaving 13 bases between. The CDR3 region has the DNA TGTGCCAGCAGCTTAGCTCACGGGGGGGGTCAGCCCCAGCATTTT. Residues: CASSLAHGGGQPQHF.

This clone was counted ten times or more. This sample also contains other DNA sequences that code for the same CDR3. The chain joins TRBV29-1 to TRBJ1-1; maybe TRBD1 (5 bases). V dropped 4 bases and J dropped 0 bases, with 6 bases sitting between them. CDR1 and CDR2 (germline): SQVTM, ANQGSEA. This CDR3 has 12 amino acids. DNA for the CDR3: TGCAGCGTTGGACAGATGAACACTGAAGCTTTCTTT. Its translation: CSVGQMNTEAFF. The full variable domain, with the rest looked up from reference TRBV29-1 and TRBJ1-1, is SAVISQKPSRDICQRGTSLTIQCQVDSQVTMMFWYRQQPGQSLTLIATANQGSEATYESGFVIDKFPISRPNLTFSTLTVSNMSPEDSSIYLCSVGQMNTEAFFGQGTRLTVV.

This clone was observed a few times. The chain has TRBV5-4 and TRBJ2-3; D remains unclear. Trimming left V 0 bases short and J 6 bases short, with 11 bases between. Germline assignment: CDR1 SGHNT and CDR2 YYREEE (reference sequence). The CDR3 is 14 amino acids. CDR3: CASSLDPSSDTQYF. Written as DNA, the CDR3 is TGTGCCAGCAGCTTGGACCCTTCTTCCGATACGCAGTATTTT.

The gene calls are TRBV9 and TRBJ1-6; D call uncertain. Germline CDR1 and CDR2: SGDLS and YYNGEE. The V end was cut by 4 bases, the J end by 7 bases, with 9 bases between. This CDR3 contains 13 residues. The CDR3 is CASSPDSNSPLHF. The CDR3 nucleotides read TGTGCCAGCAGCCCCGACTCCAATTCACCCCTCCACTTT.

V usage is TRBV2 and J usage is TRBJ2-4, with TRBD2 as a possible D gene (5 bases). The germline gives CDR1 SNHLY, CDR2 FYNNEI. Deletions cut 4 bases from V and 5 bases from J, with 9 bases between. This CDR3 is built from 13 residues. The CDR3 DNA is TGTGCCAGCAGTGTAAGGACTGAAAACATTCAGTACTTC. Translation: CASSVRTENIQYF.

The sample holds a few counts of this clone. The J gene is TRBJ1-1, the V gene TRBV5-1; no firm D call. The CDR3 length is 13 residues. Trimming left V 5 bases short and J 2 bases short, with 10 bases between. Germline assignment: CDR1 SGHRS and CDR2 YFSETQ. In nucleotides, the CDR3 is TGCGCCAGCAGTGACACATATAACACTGAAGCTTTCTTT. The encoded protein is CASSDTYNTEAFF.

The rearrangement joins TRBV7-2 to TRBJ2-7, with TRBD1 identical over 7 bases. This CDR3 has 16 residues. V lost 0 bases and J lost 0; bases outside the gene matches: 5. From germline, CDR1 is SGHTA and CDR2 FQGNSA. The DNA of the CDR3 is TGTGCCAGCAGCTTAGCGTCGGACAGGAGCTCCTACGAGCAGTACTTC. Its translation: CASSLASDRSSYEQYF.

This clone was counted between two and nine times. This chain connects TRBV11-2 to TRBJ1-5, with TRBD1 as a possible D gene (6 bases). CDR1 and CDR2 (germline): SGHAT, FQNNGV. Trimming removed 1 base at V and 7 bases at J, with 11 bases between. The CDR3 has 14 amino acids. CDR3 sequence (DNA): TGTGCCAGCAGCTTAGTCACAGGGTGGCAGCCCCAGCATTTT. Translating gives CASSLVTGWQPQHF. The full variable domain, with the rest looked up from reference TRBV11-2 and TRBJ1-5, is EAGVAQSPRYKIIEKRQSVAFWCNPISGHATLYWYQQILGQGPKLLIQFQNNGVVDDSQLPKDRFSAERLKGVDSTLKIQPAKLEDSAVYLCASSLVTGWQPQHFGDGTRLSIL.

The chain links TRBV4-3 to TRBJ2-3, with 8 bases aligning to TRBD2. V dropped 0 bases and J dropped 4; count of bases not matched to a gene: 6. Germline V gene lookup returns CDR1 LGHNA and CDR2 YSLEER. The CDR3 extends over 16 amino acids. CDR3 nucleotide sequence: TGCGCCAGCAGCCAAGAGCAGCGGGGGTTAGCAGATACGCAGTATTTT. The encoded protein is CASSQEQRGLADTQYF.

In this sample, this clone turned up a few times. This chain joins TRBV5-1 and TRBJ2-7; 11 positions agree with TRBD1. From germline, CDR1 is SGHRS and CDR2 YFSETQ. This CDR3 comprises 15 residues. Trimming removed 0 bases from V and 6 bases from J; junction bases left unmatched: 5. The CDR3: CASSLDAGTGGEQYF. In DNA, the CDR3 is TGCGCCAGCAGCTTGGATGCCGGGACAGGGGGCGAGCAGTACTTC. The complete variable domain, with remaining parts taken from reference TRBV5-1 and TRBJ2-7, reads KAGVTQTPRYLIKTRGQQVTLSCSPISGHRSVSWYQQTPGQGLQFLFEYFSETQRNKGNFPGRFSGRQFSNSRSEMNVSTLELGDSALYLCASSLDAGTGGEQYFGPGTRLTVT.

The gene calls are TRBV30 and TRBJ2-3; D possibly matches TRBD1 or TRBD2 (5 bases each). The germline V gene has CDR1 GTSNPN and CDR2 SVGIG (reference sequence). Trimming removed 7 bases at V and 1 base at J, with 15 bases between. There are 14 residues in the CDR3. The CDR3 coding sequence is TGTGCCTCCACAGGAGGCAGCCGCACAGATACGCAGTATTTT. Residues: CASTGGSRTDTQYF.

There are a few counts of this clone. The rearrangement links TRBV18 to TRBJ2-2; D remains ambiguous. The CDR3 loop spans 16 amino acids. Per germline, CDR1 KGHSH and CDR2 LQKENI. The V gene lost 3 bases and the J gene lost 0 bases, with 11 bases spanning the gap. Written as DNA, the CDR3 is TGTGCCAGCTCACCCTTGACCGCAACGAACACCGGGGAGCTGTTTTTT. This translates into CASSPLTATNTGELFF.

The table lists this clone with many counts. The rearrangement uses TRBV2 and TRBJ1-4; 7 bases are a match to TRBD1. The CDR3 is 13 amino acids. V was clipped by 5 bases and J by 7 bases; unmatched bases: 4. The germline V gene encodes CDR1 SNHLY and CDR2 FYNNEI. The CDR3 nucleotides read TGTGCCAGCAGTTCGGGACAGATTGAAAAACTGTTTTTT. Encoded protein: CASSSGQIEKLFF.

This clone was counted many times. This rearrangement joins TRBV5-4 to TRBJ2-3; maybe TRBD2 (5 bases). The CDR3 length is 14 residues. Trimming took off 2 bases at V and 2 bases at J, with 9 bases between the two ends. Germline CDR1 SGHNT, CDR2 YYREEE (reference sequence). CDR3 in DNA: TGTGCCAGCAGCTTCTCGGACTTCACAGATACGCAGTATTTT. It codes for CASSFSDFTDTQYF.

The gene calls are TRBV7-8 and TRBJ1-4; D not resolved. Trimming left V 5 bases short and J 7 bases short, with 17 bases between. CDR1 is SGHVS, CDR2 FQNEAQ, per germline. CDR3 length: 15 residues. The CDR3 is CASSMVAGRIEKLFF. As DNA, the CDR3 is TGTGCCAGCAGCATGGTGGCGGGAAGGATTGAAAAACTGTTTTTT. The entire variable domain, with the rest obtained from reference TRBV7-8 and TRBJ1-4, is as follows: GAGVSQSPRYKVAKRGQDVALRCDPISGHVSLFWYQQALGQGPEFLTYFQNEAQLDKSGLPSDRFFAERPEGSVSTLKIQRTQQEDSAVYLCASSMVAGRIEKLFFGSGTQLSVL.

This rearrangement joins TRBV7-9 to TRBJ2-3; 7 nucleotides align to TRBD2. The J segment lost 2 bases and the V segment lost 3 bases, leaving 5 bases of the junction unmatched. Germline assignment: CDR1 SEHNR and CDR2 FQNEAQ (reference sequence). The CDR3 consists of 15 residues. The CDR3, as DNA: TGTGCCAGCAGCTTGGACGGGGGGTTCACAGATACGCAGTATTTT. Its protein is CASSLDGGFTDTQYF. Based on the CDR3 plus reference TRBV7-9 and TRBJ2-3, the full variable domain is DTGVSQNPRHKITKRGQNVTFRCDPISEHNRLYWYRQTLGQGPEFLTYFQNEAQLEKSRLLSDRFSAERPKGSFSTLEIQRTEQGDSAMYLCASSLDGGFTDTQYFGPGTRLTVL.

The table lists this clone with a few counts. Other DNA sequences in this specimen translate into the identical CDR3. V usage is TRBV7-2 and J usage is TRBJ2-2; no definite D call. The germline V and J ends were trimmed by 5 bases and 5 bases, with 6 bases remaining between them. The CDR3 runs to 12 residues. Germline V CDR1 and CDR2: SGHTA, FQGNSA. The DNA for the CDR3 is TGTGCCAGCAGCCCCCAGACCGGGGAGCTGTTTTTT. Its protein product is CASSPQTGELFF.

J is TRBJ2-2 and V is TRBV5-1; the D is unclear. The germline V and J ends were trimmed by 6 bases and 2 bases, with 14 bases remaining between them. The CDR3 spans 15 residues. Germline-derived CDR1 and CDR2 are SGHRS and YFSETQ. Here the CDR3 DNA reads TGCGCCAGCACCCGGACCGGGCCAAACACCGGGGAGCTGTTTTTT. Translated: CASTRTGPNTGELFF.